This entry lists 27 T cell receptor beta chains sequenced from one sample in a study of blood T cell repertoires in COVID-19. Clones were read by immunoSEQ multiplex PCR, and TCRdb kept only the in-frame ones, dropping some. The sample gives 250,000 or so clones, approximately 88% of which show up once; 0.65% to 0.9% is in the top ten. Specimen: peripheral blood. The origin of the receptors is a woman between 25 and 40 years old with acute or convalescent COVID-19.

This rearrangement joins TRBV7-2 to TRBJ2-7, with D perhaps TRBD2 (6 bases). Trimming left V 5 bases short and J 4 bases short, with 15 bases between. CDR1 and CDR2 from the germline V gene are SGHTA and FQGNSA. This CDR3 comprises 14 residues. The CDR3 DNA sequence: TGTGCCAGCAGCCCCACTAGCCGGCGGTACGAGCAGTACTTC. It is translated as CASSPTSRRYEQYF.

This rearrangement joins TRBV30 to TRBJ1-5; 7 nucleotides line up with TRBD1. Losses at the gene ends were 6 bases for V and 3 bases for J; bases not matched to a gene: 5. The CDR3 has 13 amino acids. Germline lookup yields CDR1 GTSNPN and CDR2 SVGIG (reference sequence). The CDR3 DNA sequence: TGTGCCTGTGCACAGGGGTACAATCAGCCCCAGCATTTT. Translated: CACAQGYNQPQHF.

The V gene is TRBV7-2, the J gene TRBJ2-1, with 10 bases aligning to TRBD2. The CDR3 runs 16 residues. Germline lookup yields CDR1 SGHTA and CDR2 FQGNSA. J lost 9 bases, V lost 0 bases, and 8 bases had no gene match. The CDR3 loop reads CASSLATAGGLREQFF. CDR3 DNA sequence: TGTGCCAGCAGCTTAGCGACAGCGGGAGGGCTACGTGAGCAGTTCTTC.

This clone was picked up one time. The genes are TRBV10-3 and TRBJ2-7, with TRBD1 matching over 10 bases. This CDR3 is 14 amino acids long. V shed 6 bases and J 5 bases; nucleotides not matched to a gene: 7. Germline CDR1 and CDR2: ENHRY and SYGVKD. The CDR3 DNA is TGTGCCATCAGACCGGGACAGGGGCTGGACGAGCAGTACTTC. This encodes CAIRPGQGLDEQYF.

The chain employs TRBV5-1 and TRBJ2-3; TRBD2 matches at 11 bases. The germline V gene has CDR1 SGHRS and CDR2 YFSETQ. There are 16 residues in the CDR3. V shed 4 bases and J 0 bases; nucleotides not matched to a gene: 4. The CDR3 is CASSGRTSGSTDTQYF. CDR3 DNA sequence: TGCGCCAGCAGCGGACGGACTAGCGGGAGCACAGATACGCAGTATTTT.

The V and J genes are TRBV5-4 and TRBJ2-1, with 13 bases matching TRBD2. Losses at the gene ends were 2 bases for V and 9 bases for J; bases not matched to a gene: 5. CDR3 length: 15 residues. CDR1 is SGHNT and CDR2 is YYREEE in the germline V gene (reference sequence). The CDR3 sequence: CASSLTSGRATEQFF. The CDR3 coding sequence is TGTGCCAGCAGCTTAACTAGCGGGAGGGCCACTGAGCAGTTCTTC.

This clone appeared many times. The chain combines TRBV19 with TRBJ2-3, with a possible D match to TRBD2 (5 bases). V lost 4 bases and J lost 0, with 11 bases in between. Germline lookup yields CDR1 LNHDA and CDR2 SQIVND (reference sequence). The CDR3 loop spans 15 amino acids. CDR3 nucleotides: TGTGCCAGTAGTAACTGGCGGGTGAGCACAGATACGCAGTATTTT. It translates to CASSNWRVSTDTQYF. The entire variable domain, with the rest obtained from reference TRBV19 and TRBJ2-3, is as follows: DGGITQSPKYLFRKEGQNVTLSCEQNLNHDAMYWYRQDPGQGLRLIYYSQIVNDFQKGDIAEGYSVSREKKESFPLTVTSAQKNPTAFYLCASSNWRVSTDTQYFGPGTRLTVL.

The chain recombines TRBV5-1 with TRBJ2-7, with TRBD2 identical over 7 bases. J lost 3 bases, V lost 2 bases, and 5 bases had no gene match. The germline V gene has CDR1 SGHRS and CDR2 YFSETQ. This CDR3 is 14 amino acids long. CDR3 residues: CASSFAGEGYEQYF. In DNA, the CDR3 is TGCGCCAGCAGCTTCGCGGGAGAGGGCTACGAGCAGTACTTC.

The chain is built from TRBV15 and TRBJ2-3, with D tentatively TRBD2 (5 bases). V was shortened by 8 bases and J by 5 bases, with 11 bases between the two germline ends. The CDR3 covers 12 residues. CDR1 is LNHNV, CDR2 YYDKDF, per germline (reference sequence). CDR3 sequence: CATGAGLDTQYF. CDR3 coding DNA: TGTGCCACCGGTGCGGGTTTAGATACGCAGTATTTT.

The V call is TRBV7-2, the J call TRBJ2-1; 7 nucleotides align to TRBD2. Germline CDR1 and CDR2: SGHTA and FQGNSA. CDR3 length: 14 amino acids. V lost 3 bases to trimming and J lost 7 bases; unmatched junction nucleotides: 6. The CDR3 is CASSFYREENEQFF. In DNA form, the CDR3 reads TGTGCCAGCAGCTTTTATCGGGAGGAGAATGAGCAGTTCTTC. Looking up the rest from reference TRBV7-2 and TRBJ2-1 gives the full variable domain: GAGVSQSPSNKVTEKGKDVELRCDPISGHTALYWYRQSLGQGLEFLIYFQGNSAPDKSGLPSDRFSAERTGGSVSTLTIQRTQQEDSAVYLCASSFYREENEQFFGPGTRLTVL.

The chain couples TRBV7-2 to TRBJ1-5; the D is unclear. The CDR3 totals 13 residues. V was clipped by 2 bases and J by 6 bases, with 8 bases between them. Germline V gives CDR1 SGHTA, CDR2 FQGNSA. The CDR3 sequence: CASSLSGIQPQHF. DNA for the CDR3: TGTGCCAGCAGCTTATCGGGGATTCAGCCCCAGCATTTT.

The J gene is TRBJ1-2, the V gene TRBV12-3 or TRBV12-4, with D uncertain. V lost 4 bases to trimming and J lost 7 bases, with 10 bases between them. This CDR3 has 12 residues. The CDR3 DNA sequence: TGTGCCAGCAGTTCTGTCCCTCCTGGCTACACCTTC. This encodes CASSSVPPGYTF.

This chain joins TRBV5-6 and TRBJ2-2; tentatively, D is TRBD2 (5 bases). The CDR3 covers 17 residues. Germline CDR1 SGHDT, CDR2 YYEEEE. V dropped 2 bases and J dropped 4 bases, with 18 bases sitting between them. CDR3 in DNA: TGTGCCAGCAGCTTACCCCCCCTGTTGAGCGGCACCGGGGAGCTGTTTTTT. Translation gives CASSLPPLLSGTGELFF.

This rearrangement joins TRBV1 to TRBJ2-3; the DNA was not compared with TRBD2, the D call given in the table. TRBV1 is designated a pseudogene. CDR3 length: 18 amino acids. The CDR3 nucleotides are TGCACCAGCATACCCTCATCTGGAGGTAGCCGAAGCACAGATACGCAGTATTTT. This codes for CTSIPSSGGSRSTDTQYF.

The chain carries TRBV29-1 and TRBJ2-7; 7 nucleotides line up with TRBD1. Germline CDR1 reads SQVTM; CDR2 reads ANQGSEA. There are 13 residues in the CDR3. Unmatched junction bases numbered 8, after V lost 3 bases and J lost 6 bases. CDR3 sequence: CSVETGRWGEQYF. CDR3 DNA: TGCAGCGTTGAGACAGGGCGGTGGGGCGAGCAGTACTTC.

The CDR3: CASSPPAGFYEQYF. The CDR3 nucleotides are TGTGCCAGCTCACCACCGGCGGGATTCTACGAGCAGTACTTC. The chain combines TRBV18 with TRBJ2-7, with D maybe TRBD2 (6 bases). The length of the CDR3 is 14 residues. Trimming took off 0 bases at V and 3 bases at J, with 9 bases between the two ends. Germline assignment: CDR1 KGHSH and CDR2 LQKENI.

The CDR3 is CASSLIVGGLNEKLFF. The CDR3 DNA follows: TGTGCCAGCAGCTTAATCGTAGGGGGTCTTAATGAAAAACTGTTTTTT. V and J are TRBV7-2 and TRBJ1-4; possible D gene TRBD1, 6 bases. Per the germline V gene, CDR1 is SGHTA and CDR2 is FQGNSA. This CDR3 is 16 amino acids long. V was cut by 2 bases and J by 4 bases, with 14 bases left in between.

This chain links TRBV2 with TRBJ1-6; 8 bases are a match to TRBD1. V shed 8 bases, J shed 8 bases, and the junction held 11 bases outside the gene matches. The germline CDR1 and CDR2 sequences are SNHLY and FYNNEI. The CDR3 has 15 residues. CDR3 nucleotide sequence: TGTGCCAGCCTCCTTGGGACAGGAGGTGATTCACCCCTCCACTTT. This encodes CASLLGTGGDSPLHF.

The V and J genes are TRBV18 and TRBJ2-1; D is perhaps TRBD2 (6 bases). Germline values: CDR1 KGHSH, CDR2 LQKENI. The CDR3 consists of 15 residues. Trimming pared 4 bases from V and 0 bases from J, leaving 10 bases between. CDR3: CASSLRGGSYNEQFF. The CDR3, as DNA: TGTGCCAGCTCACTTCGGGGAGGCTCCTACAATGAGCAGTTCTTC.

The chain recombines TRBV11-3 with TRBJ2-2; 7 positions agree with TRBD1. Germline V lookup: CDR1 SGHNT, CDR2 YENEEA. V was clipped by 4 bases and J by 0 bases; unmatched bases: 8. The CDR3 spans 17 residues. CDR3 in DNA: TGTGCCAGCAGCTCGCCAAAGACAGGGACGAACACCGGGGAGCTGTTTTTT. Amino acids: CASSSPKTGTNTGELFF.

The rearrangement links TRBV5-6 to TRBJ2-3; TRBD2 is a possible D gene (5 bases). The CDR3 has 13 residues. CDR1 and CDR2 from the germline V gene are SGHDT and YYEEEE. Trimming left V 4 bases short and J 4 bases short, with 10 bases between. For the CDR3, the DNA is TGTGCCAGCAGCCAACTAGTATCAGATACGCAGTATTTT. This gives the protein CASSQLVSDTQYF.

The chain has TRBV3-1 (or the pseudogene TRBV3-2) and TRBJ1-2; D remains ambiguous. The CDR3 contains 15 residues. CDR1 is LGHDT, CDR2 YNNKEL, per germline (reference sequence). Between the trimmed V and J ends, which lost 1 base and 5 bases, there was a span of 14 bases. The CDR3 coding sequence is TGTGCCAGCAGCCAAGGGTTGCGGAGAGGGTATGGCTACACCTTC. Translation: CASSQGLRRGYGYTF.

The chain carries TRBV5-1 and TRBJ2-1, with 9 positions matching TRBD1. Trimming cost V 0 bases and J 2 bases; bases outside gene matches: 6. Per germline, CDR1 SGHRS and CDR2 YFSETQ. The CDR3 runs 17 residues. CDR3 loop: CASSLGINRGPYNEQFF. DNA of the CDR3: TGCGCCAGCAGCTTGGGGATAAACAGGGGGCCCTACAATGAGCAGTTCTTC.

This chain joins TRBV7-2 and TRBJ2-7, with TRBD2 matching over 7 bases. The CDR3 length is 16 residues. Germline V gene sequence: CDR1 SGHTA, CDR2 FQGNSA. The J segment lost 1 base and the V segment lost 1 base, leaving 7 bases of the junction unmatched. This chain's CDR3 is CASSLGGGAGSYEQYF. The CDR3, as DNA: TGTGCCAGCAGCTTAGGGGGCGGAGCGGGGTCCTACGAGCAGTACTTC.

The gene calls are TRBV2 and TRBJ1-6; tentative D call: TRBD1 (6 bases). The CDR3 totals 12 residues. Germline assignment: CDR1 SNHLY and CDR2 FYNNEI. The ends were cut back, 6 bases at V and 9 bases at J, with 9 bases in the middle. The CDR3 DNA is TGTGCCAGCAGACAGGGCGGTTCACCCCTCCACTTT. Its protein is CASRQGGSPLHF.

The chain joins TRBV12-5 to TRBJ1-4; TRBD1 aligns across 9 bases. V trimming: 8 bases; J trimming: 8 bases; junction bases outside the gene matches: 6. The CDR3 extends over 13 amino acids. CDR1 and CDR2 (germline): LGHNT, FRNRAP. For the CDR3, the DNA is TGTGCTAGTAGGGACAGGGCTGGGGAAAAACTGTTTTTT. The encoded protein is CASRDRAGEKLFF.

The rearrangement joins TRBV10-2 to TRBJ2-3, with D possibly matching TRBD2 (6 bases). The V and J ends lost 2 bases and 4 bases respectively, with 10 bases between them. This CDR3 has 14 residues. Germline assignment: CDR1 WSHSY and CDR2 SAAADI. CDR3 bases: TGCGCCAGCAGTGAGGCGGGGATCCCAGATACGCAGTATTTT. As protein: CASSEAGIPDTQYF.